Listed here are 21 T cell receptor beta chains from one sample, sequenced in a study of low-dose radiotherapy and immunotherapy resistance in tumors. Time point reported: before trial treatment. With TRAV- and TRBV-specific primers, first-strand cDNA was made, covering the alpha and beta chains. PCR amplification of the TCRs was performed with Phusion for 15 to 25 PCR cycles, and it relied on a constant-region primer together with a V-primer adapter. One entry per CDR3 protein, called by TCRdb with MiXCR from the reads. The repertoire holds tens of thousands of distinct CDR3 sequences, about 25% seen once, with 5.7% in the top ten. Sequencing used PBMCs, obtained before treatment. The source of these receptors is a male donor with prostate cancer.

This clonotype was seen ten or more times. The CDR3: CASSQNTGGVSYNEQFF. The CDR3 DNA is TGTGCCAGCAGTCAAAACACAGGGGGAGTCTCCTACAATGAGCAGTTCTTC. This sequence joins TRBV12-3 or TRBV12-4 and TRBJ2-1; 8 nucleotides agree with TRBD1. CDR3 length: 17 residues. With 5 bases clipped from V and 0 bases from J, the junction kept 9 bases outside the gene matches.

The chain has TRBV5-1 and TRBJ2-2; the D is unclear. CDR3 size: 16 residues. From germline, CDR1 is SGHRS and CDR2 YFSETQ. Deletions cut 4 bases from V and 1 base from J, with 14 bases between. CDR3 nucleotide sequence: TGCGCCAGCAGCCCGGCGGTTTCTGGGAACACCGGGGAGCTGTTTTTT. Protein product: CASSPAVSGNTGELFF. Supplemented by reference TRBV5-1 and TRBJ2-2, the full variable domain reads KAGVTQTPRYLIKTRGQQVTLSCSPISGHRSVSWYQQTPGQGLQFLFEYFSETQRNKGNFPGRFSGRQFSNSRSEMNVSTLELGDSALYLCASSPAVSGNTGELFFGEGSRLTVL.

This clonotype was seen ten or more times. This chain joins TRBV29-1 and TRBJ2-1, with 7 bases matching TRBD2. V gave up 7 bases and J gave up 5 bases; unmatched junction bases: 8. Looked up from germline, CDR1 is SQVTM and CDR2 is ANQGSEA. This CDR3 is 13 amino acids long. CDR3 sequence (DNA): TGCAGCGCCACTCCTAGCGGACACAATGAGCAGTTCTTC. Its protein is CSATPSGHNEQFF.

This clonotype has at least ten counts. The chain couples TRBV29-1 to TRBJ1-2, with D unclear. V was clipped by 5 bases and J by 7 bases, with 8 bases between them. Germline V lookup: CDR1 SQVTM, CDR2 ANQGSEA. The CDR3 loop spans 10 amino acids. In DNA form, the CDR3 reads TGCAGCGTTTTAGCGCTTGGCTACACCTTC. Translating it yields CSVLALGYTF.

This clonotype was seen repeatedly, ten times or more. The chain is built from TRBV12-3 or TRBV12-4 and TRBJ2-1, with D possibly being TRBD2 (6 bases). The CDR3 sequence is 16 residues long. The V gene lost 6 bases and the J gene lost 2 bases, with 17 bases spanning the gap. This CDR3 reads CASSLRRLAPYNEQFF. For the CDR3, the DNA is TGTGCCAGCAGCCTAAGGCGGCTAGCGCCCTACAATGAGCAGTTCTTC.

Ten or more counts support this clonotype. Here the CDR3 reads CASSPPGSGELFF. The CDR3 DNA follows: TGTGCCAGCAGCCCCCCGGGGTCCGGGGAGCTGTTTTTT. V usage is TRBV18 and J usage is TRBJ2-2; possibly TRBD2 for D (5 bases). The V gene lost 8 bases and the J gene lost 6 bases, with 13 bases spanning the gap. The germline gives CDR1 KGHSH, CDR2 LQKENI. The CDR3 has 13 amino acids. Variable domain in full (rest from reference TRBV18 and TRBJ2-2): NAGVMQNPRHLVRRRGQEARLRCSPMKGHSHVYWYRQLPEEGLKFMVYLQKENIIDESGMPKERFSAEFPKEGPSILRIQQVVRGDSAAYFCASSPPGSGELFFGEGSRLTVL.

This clonotype came up many times. This chain uses TRBV30 with TRBJ1-4; 7 bases map to TRBD1. Germline V lookup: CDR1 GTSNPN, CDR2 SVGIG (reference sequence). This CDR3 has 14 residues. V was pared by 1 base and J by 8 bases, with 7 bases of the junction left unmatched. CDR3 nucleotide sequence: TGTGCCTGGAGTGCTAACAGGGGAAGGGAAAAACTGTTTTTT. Amino acids: CAWSANRGREKLFF.

In its sample, this clonotype was seen many times. V gene TRBV12-5 combines with J gene TRBJ2-4; no reliable D call. The germline gives CDR1 LGHNT, CDR2 FRNRAP. The CDR3 spans 20 residues. V dropped 0 bases and J dropped 7 bases, with 28 bases sitting between them. CDR3 nucleotides: TGTGCTAGTGGTTTGGTACCGCTACCGATAGGGTCTCAAATAGGGAACATTCAGTACTTC. Its protein is CASGLVPLPIGSQIGNIQYF.

This clonotype was observed at least ten times. The CDR3 loop reads CASSLDPGQSSGNTIYF. The CDR3 DNA reads TGCGCCAGCAGCTTGGACCCGGGACAGTCCTCTGGAAACACCATATATTTT. The genes are TRBV5-1 and TRBJ1-3; TRBD1 matches at 7 bases. V trimming: 0 bases; J trimming: 0 bases; junction bases outside the gene matches: 6. CDR3 length equals 17 residues. Germline V gene data show CDR1 as SGHRS and CDR2 as YFSETQ.

V is TRBV12-5 and J is TRBJ2-7; TRBD2 matches 11 bases. The CDR3 spans 20 residues. After removal of 0 bases from V and 7 bases from J, the junction contained 20 bases not matched to a gene. Germline CDR1 LGHNT, CDR2 FRNRAP. This CDR3 reads CASGLVLGTASGGHPWEQYF. Written as DNA, the CDR3 is TGTGCTAGTGGTTTGGTACTAGGTACGGCTAGCGGGGGGCACCCTTGGGAGCAGTACTTC. Using reference TRBV12-5 and TRBJ2-7 for the parts outside the CDR3, the full variable domain is DARVTQTPRHKVTEMGQEVTMRCQPILGHNTVFWYRQTMMQGLELLAYFRNRAPLDDSGMPKDRFSAEMPDATLATLKIQPSEPRDSAVYFCASGLVLGTASGGHPWEQYFGPGTRLTVT.

The chain is built from TRBV5-4 and TRBJ2-7, with TRBD2 identical over 9 bases. The V and J ends lost 1 base and 6 bases, in that order; junction bases with no gene match: 5. This CDR3 spans 14 amino acids. Per the germline V gene, CDR1 is SGHNT and CDR2 is YYREEE (reference sequence). CDR3 loop: CASSLRAGGLEQYF. The CDR3 DNA follows: TGTGCCAGCAGCTTGCGGGCGGGGGGGCTCGAGCAGTACTTC.

The chain carries TRBV6-2 or TRBV6-3 and TRBJ2-1, with 12 bases that match TRBD2. Germline CDR1 MNHEY, CDR2 SVGEGT. V was pared by 0 bases and J by 8 bases, with 8 bases of the junction left unmatched. This CDR3 is 17 amino acids long. Here the CDR3 DNA reads TGTGCCAGCAGTTACTCGATGAAGACTAGCGGGAGCGATGAGCAGTTCTTC. Protein: CASSYSMKTSGSDEQFF.

Many counts were recorded for this clonotype. The J gene is TRBJ2-1, the V gene TRBV18, with 9 positions matching TRBD2. V lost 1 base, J lost 7 bases, and 5 bases stayed unmatched. This CDR3 has 15 residues. CDR1 and CDR2 from the germline V gene are KGHSH and LQKENI. Written as DNA, the CDR3 is TGTGCCAGCTCACCACGGGCTAGCGGGACGAATGAGCAGTTCTTC. Translated, it gives CASSPRASGTNEQFF.

This clonotype was seen only a few times. This sequence joins TRBV29-1 and TRBJ1-2, with D possibly matching TRBD1 (6 bases). Trimming cost V 5 bases and J 8 bases, with 12 bases left between them. Germline V gene lookup returns CDR1 SQVTM and CDR2 ANQGSEA. This CDR3 has 11 residues. The CDR3 loop reads CSVTGPWGYTF. The CDR3 DNA follows: TGCAGCGTTACAGGGCCGTGGGGCTACACCTTC.

This clonotype has at least ten counts. The V gene is TRBV9, the J gene TRBJ2-3; no definite D call. V was shortened by 1 base and J by 5 bases, with 2 bases between the two germline ends. The germline V gene has CDR1 SGDLS and CDR2 YYNGEE. The CDR3 spans 11 residues. The chain's CDR3 is CASSVLDTQYF. CDR3 coding DNA: TGTGCCAGCAGCGTATTAGATACGCAGTATTTT.

This clonotype came up a few times. This chain uses TRBV23-1 with TRBJ2-1, with TRBD2 as a possible D gene (6 bases). TRBV23-1 is recorded as an ORF, its role being uncertain. The CDR3 covers 14 residues. Trimming took off 0 bases at V and 8 bases at J, with 11 bases between the two ends. The CDR3 coding sequence is TGCGCCAGCAGTCAATCGATCGGAGGGGATGAGCAGTTCTTC. Protein: CASSQSIGGDEQFF.

This chain uses TRBV4-2 with TRBJ2-5; no clear D. Germline V gene lookup returns CDR1 LGHNA and CDR2 YNFKEQ. The CDR3 sequence is 13 residues long. V lost 0 bases to trimming and J lost 1 base, with 3 bases between them. The DNA of the CDR3 is TGTGCCAGCAGCCAAGAGGGCCAAGAGACCCAGTACTTC. It translates to CASSQEGQETQYF.

This clonotype was picked up a small number of times. One base away lies a much larger clone, so this may be a sequencing read error. The gene calls are TRBV4-3 and TRBJ2-5; D is possibly TRBD1 or TRBD2 (9 bases each). Germline lookup yields CDR1 LGHNA and CDR2 YSLEER. V was clipped by 7 bases and J by 2 bases, with 29 bases between them. The CDR3 is 19 residues long. Here the CDR3 reads CASIGTGQEVAGVQETQYF. For the CDR3, the DNA is TGCGCCAGCATCGGGACAGGGCAAGAGGTAGCGGGAGTGCAAGAGACCCAGTACTTC.

This clonotype was seen at least ten times. The chain couples TRBV20-1 to TRBJ2-3, with 10 nucleotides matching TRBD2. V trimming: 5 bases; J trimming: 6 bases; junction bases outside the gene matches: 14. CDR1 DFQATT and CDR2 SNEGSKA come from the germline V gene (reference sequence). There are 16 residues in the CDR3. The CDR3 nucleotides are TGCAGTGCTTCTCTAGCGGGAGCCACACTGCGGGATACGCAGTATTTT. The encoded protein is CSASLAGATLRDTQYF.

The rearrangement uses TRBV20-1 and TRBJ2-7; 9 nucleotides line up with TRBD1. After removal of 6 bases from V and 7 bases from J, the junction contained 13 bases not matched to a gene. CDR3 size: 14 residues. The germline V gene has CDR1 DFQATT and CDR2 SNEGSKA (reference sequence). The DNA of the CDR3 is TGCAGTGCCATCCGAGGGACAGGGACGGGAGAGCAGTACTTC. Its protein product is CSAIRGTGTGEQYF.

There are many counts of this clonotype. CDR3 DNA sequence: TGTGCCAGCAGCCTAGACAGGCCCTCCTACAATGAGCAGTTCTTC. It encodes CASSLDRPSYNEQFF. The chain carries TRBV11-1 and TRBJ2-1; weak D call: TRBD1 (6 bases). Per germline, CDR1 SGHAT and CDR2 FQDESV (reference sequence). Trimming removed 5 bases from V and 0 bases from J, with 11 bases in between. The CDR3 contains 15 residues.